Sequencing of this TCR beta chain was carried out in a study of cytotoxic CD8 clonotypes in ibrutinib-treated CLL. V lost 3 bases and J 14 bases, leaving 13 bases between the germline ends. CDR1 DFQATT and CDR2 SNEGSKA come from the germline V gene (reference sequence). This CDR3 is 11 amino acids long. Assay: immunoSEQ multiplex PCR; the TCRdb copy retains only in-frame clones and omits some. The sample lists 300,000 to 350,000 clones, roughly 79% occurring once. Sequenced here: PBMCs, sampled before ibrutinib treatment. The TCR was taken from a human donor with chronic lymphocytic leukemia. V gene TRBV20-1 combines with J gene TRBJ1-4, with unresolved D. DNA of the CDR3: TGCAGTGCTAGGCCTGAGCCGGGGCTGTTTTTT. Translation: CSARPEPGLFF.